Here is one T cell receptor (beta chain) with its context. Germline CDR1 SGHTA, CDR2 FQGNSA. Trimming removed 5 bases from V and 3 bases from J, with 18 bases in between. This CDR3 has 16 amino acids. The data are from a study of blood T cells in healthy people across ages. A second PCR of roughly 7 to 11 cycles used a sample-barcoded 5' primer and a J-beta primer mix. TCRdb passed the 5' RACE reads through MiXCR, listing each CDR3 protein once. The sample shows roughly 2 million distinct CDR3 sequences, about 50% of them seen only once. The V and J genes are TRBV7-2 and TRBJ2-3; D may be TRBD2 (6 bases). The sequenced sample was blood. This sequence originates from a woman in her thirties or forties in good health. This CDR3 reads CASSNRQRAQTDTQYF. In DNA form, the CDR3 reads TGTGCCAGCAGCAATAGGCAGCGGGCGCAAACAGATACGCAGTATTTT.